One and the same sample provided the 13 T cell receptor beta chains below, sequenced in a study of blood T cell repertoires in COVID-19. TCRdb's copy holds only in-frame clones and misses some; the assay was immunoSEQ multiplex PCR. This repertoire shows some 230,000 clones, approximately 85% found once; its top ten account for about 0.93%. The specimen was peripheral blood. Receptor source: a man between 40 and 49 years old with acute or convalescent COVID-19.

This clone was picked up one time. The chain couples TRBV29-1 to TRBJ1-2; 11 nucleotides line up with TRBD1. This CDR3 has 15 residues. The ends lost 7 bases at V and 4 bases at J; junction bases unmatched: 11. Germline loops: CDR1 SQVTM, CDR2 ANQGSEA. The CDR3 protein is CSAPGTGGDGYGYTF. DNA of the CDR3: TGCAGCGCTCCCGGGACAGGGGGGGACGGCTATGGCTACACCTTC.

The V gene is TRBV11-2, the J gene TRBJ1-3; D is unclear. V was clipped by 5 bases and J by 11 bases, with 13 bases between them. The CDR3 runs 12 residues. Looked up from germline, CDR1 is SGHAT and CDR2 is FQNNGV. CDR3 loop: CASSPRRESIYF. The CDR3 DNA sequence: TGTGCCAGCAGCCCCAGGCGGGAGTCCATATATTTT. Together with reference TRBV11-2 and TRBJ1-3, the CDR3 gives the full variable domain: EAGVAQSPRYKIIEKRQSVAFWCNPISGHATLYWYQQILGQGPKLLIQFQNNGVVDDSQLPKDRFSAERLKGVDSTLKIQPAKLEDSAVYLCASSPRRESIYFGEGSWLTVV.

J is TRBJ1-4 and V is TRBV4-2; the match to TRBD1 covers 9 bases. CDR1 LGHNA and CDR2 YNFKEQ come from the germline V gene. This CDR3 comprises 15 residues. The J segment lost 5 bases and the V segment lost 0 bases, leaving 1 base of the junction unmatched. CDR3 bases: TGTGCCAGCAGCCAAGAAGGACAGGGGAATGAAAAACTGTTTTTT. Translation gives CASSQEGQGNEKLFF.

The count of this clone is one. The chain couples TRBV15 to TRBJ1-4; 10 bases are shared with TRBD1. CDR1 and CDR2 from the germline V gene are LNHNV and YYDKDF (reference sequence). With 3 bases clipped from V and 7 bases from J, the junction kept 2 bases outside the gene matches. This CDR3 has 14 amino acids. The CDR3: CATSSRDRGEKLFF. CDR3 in DNA: TGTGCCACCAGCAGCCGGGACAGGGGTGAAAAACTGTTTTTT.

This clone came up a few times. The chain couples TRBV5-6 to TRBJ1-4; the D gene is possibly TRBD1 (6 bases). The V gene's germline CDR1 is SGHDT and CDR2 YYEEEE. V was pared by 1 base and J by 8 bases, with 15 bases between. The CDR3 is 15 amino acids. The CDR3 is CASSLMTGLREKLFF. In DNA, the CDR3 is TGTGCCAGCAGCTTGATGACAGGTTTAAGGGAAAAACTGTTTTTT. Combining the CDR3 with reference TRBV5-6 and TRBJ1-4 gives the whole variable domain DAGVTQSPTHLIKTRGQQVTLRCSPKSGHDTVSWYQQALGQGPQFIFQYYEEEERQRGNFPDRFSGHQFPNYSSELNVNALLLGDSALYLCASSLMTGLREKLFFGSGTQLSVL.

This chain connects TRBV10-2 to TRBJ1-1; the D gene is possibly TRBD1 (6 bases). The CDR3 contains 16 residues. The V and J ends lost 4 bases and 1 base respectively, with 16 bases between them. Germline-derived CDR1 and CDR2 are WSHSY and SAAADI. The CDR3, as DNA: TGCGCCAGCAGTGGGATTAAAGTGACAGGGAACACTGAAGCTTTCTTT. Encoded protein: CASSGIKVTGNTEAFF.

As regards this clone: A much larger clone lies a single base off, so this may be a read error. The chain carries TRBV6-5 and TRBJ2-7, with TRBD1 matching over 11 bases. Germline V lookup: CDR1 MNHEY, CDR2 SVGAGI. V trimming: 6 bases; J trimming: 3 bases; junction bases outside the gene matches: 4. The CDR3 is 14 amino acids. The CDR3 here is CASSPGQGDYEQYF. CDR3 sequence (DNA): TGTGCCAGCAGCCCGGGACAGGGGGACTACGAGCAGTACTTC.

This clone came up a few times. This same CDR3 is encoded by further DNA sequences in the sample. The V call is TRBV11-2, the J call TRBJ1-5, with 7 nucleotides matching TRBD1. The CDR3 extends over 14 amino acids. Germline values: CDR1 SGHAT, CDR2 FQNNGV. The V segment lost 5 bases and the J segment 4 bases; nucleotides outside the gene matches: 5. The CDR3 sequence is CASSLDRLNQPQHF. In nucleotides, the CDR3 is TGTGCCAGCAGCCTGGACAGGTTGAATCAGCCCCAGCATTTT.

The chain combines TRBV6-6 with TRBJ1-1; 9 bases align to TRBD1. Per germline, CDR1 MNHNY and CDR2 SVGAGI (reference sequence). This CDR3 region has 13 residues. Losses at the gene ends were 5 bases for V and 4 bases for J; bases not matched to a gene: 2. The CDR3 region is CASSQGQGTEAFF. The CDR3 nucleotides are TGTGCCAGCAGTCAGGGACAGGGCACTGAAGCTTTCTTT.

V usage is TRBV7-9 and J usage is TRBJ2-7, with 12 bases matching TRBD2. The CDR3 has 16 amino acids. After removal of 5 bases from V and 0 bases from J, the junction contained 5 bases not matched to a gene. CDR1 and CDR2 from the germline V gene are SEHNR and FQNEAQ (reference sequence). CDR3 bases: TGTGCCAGCAGCCCCCGACTAGCGGGGGTCTCCTACGAGCAGTACTTC. The encoded protein is CASSPRLAGVSYEQYF.

This chain connects TRBV5-6 to TRBJ2-1; maybe TRBD1 (5 bases). V lost 1 base and J lost 6, with 5 bases in between. The CDR3 has 12 residues. CDR1 SGHDT and CDR2 YYEEEE come from the germline V gene. In nucleotides, the CDR3 is TGTGCCAGCAGCTTGCAGGGCAATGAGCAGTTCTTC. Protein: CASSLQGNEQFF.

The sample holds one count of this clone. The chain employs TRBV5-1 and TRBJ2-7; 8 nucleotides line up with TRBD1. CDR1 is SGHRS and CDR2 is YFSETQ in the germline V gene. This CDR3 has 12 residues. V lost 5 bases to trimming and J lost 4 bases; unmatched junction nucleotides: 2. The CDR3 coding sequence is TGCGCCAGCAGAAGGGACAGGTACGAGCAGTACTTC. Protein: CASRRDRYEQYF.

The rearrangement uses TRBV28 and TRBJ1-3, with 7 bases lining up with TRBD1. The length of the CDR3 is 13 residues. Losses at the gene ends were 6 bases for V and 4 bases for J; bases not matched to a gene: 3. Germline values: CDR1 MDHEN, CDR2 SYDVKM. The CDR3 DNA is TGTGCCAGCAGGACAGGGCAGGGAAACACCATATATTTT. Protein: CASRTGQGNTIYF. Using reference TRBV28 and TRBJ1-3 for the parts outside the CDR3, the full variable domain is DVKVTQSSRYLVKRTGEKVFLECVQDMDHENMFWYRQDPGLGLRLIYFSYDVKMKEKGDIPEGYSVSREKKERFSLILESASTNQTSMYLCASRTGQGNTIYFGEGSWLTVV.